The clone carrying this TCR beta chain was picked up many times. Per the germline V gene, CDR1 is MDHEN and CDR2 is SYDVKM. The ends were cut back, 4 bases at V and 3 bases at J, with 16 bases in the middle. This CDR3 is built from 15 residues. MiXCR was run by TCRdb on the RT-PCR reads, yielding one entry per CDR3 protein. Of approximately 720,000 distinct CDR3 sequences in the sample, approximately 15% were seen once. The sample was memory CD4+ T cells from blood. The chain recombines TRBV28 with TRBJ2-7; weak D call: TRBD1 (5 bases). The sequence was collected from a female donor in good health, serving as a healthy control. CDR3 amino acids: CASSSPTALLYEQYF. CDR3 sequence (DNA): TGTGCCAGCAGTTCTCCGACAGCACTCCTCTACGAGCAGTACTTC.